A single sample is the source of the 32 T cell receptor beta chains below, sequenced in a study of metastatic and nonmetastatic thyroid tumors. Until they underwent thyroid surgery, no patient had received any treatment. TCRdb called clones again from the PCR reads with MiXCR. The sample has about 24,000 clones, around 21% seen once. The sequenced material came from blood. Receptors originate from a female donor with papillary thyroid cancer or a benign thyroid nodule (not recorded which). Some clones in this sample may be carry-over from other donors' samples.

This clone was picked up many times. The rearrangement uses TRBV10-2 and TRBJ2-5, with 9 bases matching TRBD1. Germline CDR1 reads WSHSY; CDR2 reads SAAADI. J gave up 3 bases and V 5 bases, and 1 base lay outside the gene matches. This CDR3 has 13 amino acids. The CDR3 DNA is TGCGCCAGCAGTACAGGGGGCGAAGAGACCCAGTACTTC. It yields the protein CASSTGGEETQYF.

The chain uses TRBV20-1 and TRBJ2-7, with no clear D. The CDR3 contains 15 residues. CDR1 and CDR2 (germline): DFQATT, SNEGSKA (reference sequence). V dropped 0 bases and J dropped 0 bases, with 12 bases sitting between them. Written as DNA, the CDR3 is TGCAGTGCTAGAGATCCACAGAAGGGCTCCTACGAGCAGTACTTC. It encodes CSARDPQKGSYEQYF.

This clone was counted between two and nine times. The chain links TRBV27 to TRBJ2-7; D remains ambiguous. Trimming shortened V by 3 bases and J by 6 bases, and 12 bases separated the two germline ends. The CDR3 has 13 amino acids. Germline CDR1 MNHEY, CDR2 SMNVEV (reference sequence). The CDR3 is CASSFAQYVEQYF. In DNA, the CDR3 is TGTGCCAGCAGTTTCGCACAGTACGTCGAGCAGTACTTC.

The J gene is TRBJ2-7, the V gene TRBV7-2; 12 bases align to TRBD2. The CDR3 contains 15 residues. CDR1 SGHTA and CDR2 FQGNSA come from the germline V gene. V lost 5 bases to trimming and J lost 2 bases; unmatched junction nucleotides: 4. The CDR3 loop is CASSRGLAGAYEQYF. CDR3 coding DNA: TGTGCCAGCAGCCGGGGACTAGCGGGTGCCTACGAGCAGTACTTC.

At least ten counts were recorded for this clone. The genes are TRBV4-2 and TRBJ2-5; a possible D gene is TRBD1 (6 bases). The germline V gene encodes CDR1 LGHNA and CDR2 YNFKEQ. The CDR3 totals 15 residues. V dropped 4 bases and J dropped 1 base, with 13 bases sitting between them. This CDR3 reads CASSPRGGFQETQYF. CDR3 coding DNA: TGTGCCAGCAGCCCCCGAGGGGGTTTCCAAGAGACCCAGTACTTC.

V usage is TRBV7-2 and J usage is TRBJ1-5; possible D gene TRBD1, 5 bases. Trimming left V 7 bases short and J 3 bases short, with 16 bases between. The germline gives CDR1 SGHTA, CDR2 FQGNSA. This CDR3 has 15 amino acids. CDR3 sequence: CASNRGTVPNQPQHF. DNA for the CDR3: TGTGCCAGCAACCGTGGGACGGTCCCCAATCAGCCCCAGCATTTT.

This clone was observed many times. V is TRBV14 and J is TRBJ2-1; possible D gene TRBD1, 6 bases. The CDR3 is made up of 14 amino acids. Per the germline V gene, CDR1 is SGHDN and CDR2 is FVKESK. V lost 4 bases to trimming and J lost 5 bases, with 12 bases between them. CDR3 coding DNA: TGTGCCAGCAGCCCGGTGGGGGCCCACAATGAGCAGTTCTTC. It encodes CASSPVGAHNEQFF. Full variable domain (missing parts from reference TRBV14 and TRBJ2-1): EAGVTQFPSHSVIEKGQTVTLRCDPISGHDNLYWYRRVMGKEIKFLLHFVKESKQDESGMPNNRFLAERTGGTYSTLKVQPAELEDSGVYFCASSPVGAHNEQFFGPGTRLTVL.

This clone was counted ten times or more. The rearrangement links TRBV3-1 to TRBJ2-5; weak D call: TRBD2 (6 bases). V lost 7 bases to trimming and J lost 5 bases, with 20 bases between them. The CDR3 totals 15 residues. The germline gives CDR1 LGHDT, CDR2 YNNKEL (reference sequence). The CDR3 loop is CASTTVQGGPETQYF. The CDR3 DNA reads as TGTGCCAGCACTACTGTGCAGGGAGGCCCGGAGACCCAGTACTTC.

There are many counts of this clone. The chain is built from TRBV20-1 and TRBJ1-3, with D tentatively TRBD1 (5 bases). The CDR3 runs 14 residues. Trimming pared 4 bases from V and 2 bases from J, leaving 12 bases between. Germline V lookup: CDR1 DFQATT, CDR2 SNEGSKA (reference sequence). CDR3 region: CSATPGFPGNTIYF. Written as DNA, the CDR3 is TGCAGTGCTACCCCAGGGTTTCCTGGAAACACCATATATTTT.

The chain joins TRBV28 to TRBJ1-1; perhaps TRBD1 as D (6 bases). V lost 3 bases, J lost 0 bases, and 8 bases lay in between. This CDR3 has 14 amino acids. Germline assignment: CDR1 MDHEN and CDR2 SYDVKM. CDR3 coding DNA: TGTGCCAGCAGTTTGGACAGCATGAACACTGAAGCTTTCTTT. The encoded protein is CASSLDSMNTEAFF.

This clone is medium-sized. The V gene is TRBV7-2, the J gene TRBJ2-7; D is unresolved. CDR1 and CDR2 (germline): SGHTA, FQGNSA. The CDR3 covers 12 residues. Trimming left V 0 bases short and J 6 bases short, with 6 bases between. In DNA, the CDR3 is TGTGCCAGCAGCTTAGCGCCTAGCGAGCAGTACTTC. As protein: CASSLAPSEQYF.

This clone is termed medium-sized. The chain uses TRBV7-2 and TRBJ2-7; 10 bases map to TRBD2. Per the germline V gene, CDR1 is SGHTA and CDR2 is FQGNSA. With 6 bases clipped from V and 4 bases from J, the junction kept 3 bases outside the gene matches. CDR3 length: 13 residues. CDR3 in DNA: TGTGCCAGCAGAGCGGGGGGGTCTTACGAGCAGTACTTC. Its protein is CASRAGGSYEQYF.

Ten or more counts support this clone. The genes are TRBV6-1 and TRBJ1-1; D is ambiguous. The V end was cut by 4 bases, the J end by 0 bases, with 9 bases between. This CDR3 has 14 residues. CDR1 and CDR2 (germline): MNHNS, SASEGT. In DNA, the CDR3 is TGTGCCAGCAGTGGTTGGGTTGTGAACACTGAAGCTTTCTTT. Its protein is CASSGWVVNTEAFF.

This clone showed up many times. The chain couples TRBV27 to TRBJ2-2, with 14 bases lining up with TRBD2. CDR3 size: 15 residues. Germline V gene lookup returns CDR1 MNHEY and CDR2 SMNVEV (reference sequence). V gave up 11 bases and J gave up 0 bases; unmatched junction bases: 2. This CDR3 is CAGLAGGPNTGELFF. CDR3 sequence (DNA): TGTGCCGGACTAGCGGGAGGCCCGAACACCGGGGAGCTGTTTTTT.

This clone came up a few times. The junction differs from germline at one of its ends, possibly a read error. The genes are TRBV6-2 or TRBV6-3 and TRBJ1-1, with 9 bases fitting TRBD1. CDR3 size: 15 residues. In germline, CDR1 is MNHEY, CDR2 SVGEGT. The CDR3 sequence is CASSKDRGLNNEALF. The CDR3 DNA reads as TGTGCCAGCAGTAAGGACAGGGGTTTGAACAATGAAGCTTTATTT.

The sample holds many counts of this clone. The J gene is TRBJ2-5, the V gene TRBV9; TRBD2 matches 7 bases. Germline loops: CDR1 SGDLS, CDR2 YYNGEE. The CDR3 covers 14 residues. J lost 4 bases, V lost 4 bases, and 7 bases had no gene match. In nucleotides, the CDR3 is TGTGCCAGCAGCCCCGGACTAGGAAGAGAGACCCAGTACTTC. As protein: CASSPGLGRETQYF.

With respect to this clone: A much larger clone sits a single nucleotide away, making a read error possible. J is TRBJ2-1 and V is TRBV15; the match to TRBD2 covers 8 bases. Trimming took 0 bases from V and 9 from J; bases not matched to a gene: 13. Germline CDR1 LNHNV, CDR2 YYDKDF (reference sequence). The CDR3 length is 17 residues. DNA of the CDR3: TGTGCCACCAGCAGAGATAGGGGCCGGGAGGGACACAGTGAGCAGTTCTTC. Translation: CATSRDRGREGHSEQFF.

This clone was seen only a few times. At one boundary the junction diverges from the germline segment, which might be a read error. As DNA, the CDR3 is TGCGCCAGGATCACGGAACAGGTTGCCAGGGGCGATGAGCTGTTCTTC. Its translation: CARITEQVARGDELFF. The chain links TRBV5-1 to TRBJ2-1; D is possibly TRBD1 (6 bases). Germline lookup yields CDR1 SGHRS and CDR2 YFSETQ. This CDR3 is built from 16 residues.

The genes are TRBV28 and TRBJ1-2; D remains ambiguous. Between the trimmed V and J ends, which lost 5 bases and 6 bases, there was a span of 10 bases. Germline CDR1 is MDHEN and CDR2 is SYDVKM. This CDR3 has 12 amino acids. The CDR3: CASSHCDNGYTF. The CDR3, as DNA: TGTGCCAGCAGTCACTGTGACAATGGCTACACCTTC.

As regards this clone: A much larger clonotype is one base distant, so this may be a read error. J is TRBJ2-3 and V is TRBV15; 7 bases are a match to TRBD1. The CDR3 loop spans 15 amino acids. The V gene end was trimmed by 6 bases and the J gene end by 4 bases; junction bases not matched to a gene: 10. Germline CDR1 and CDR2: LNHNV and YYDKDF (reference sequence). The CDR3 loop is CATSLETTGADTQYF. CDR3 sequence (DNA): TGTGCCACCAGTCTGGAGACTACAGGGGCAGATACGCAGTATTTT.

Note on this clone: The junction shows a germline mismatch at one end, possibly a read error. The chain recombines TRBV24-1 with TRBJ1-2; a possible D gene is TRBD1 (5 bases). The V gene's germline CDR1 is KGHDR and CDR2 SFDVKD. The CDR3 contains 15 residues. This CDR3 reads CATSGGSGRNYGFTF. CDR3 bases: TGTGCCACGAGTGGAGGCTCGGGACGAAACTATGGCTTCACCTTC.

This clone appeared many times. The chain has TRBV7-6 and TRBJ1-5; 8 bases agree with TRBD1. The CDR3 is 18 amino acids. The trim removed 2 bases at V and 1 base at J, leaving 10 bases unmatched. Germline loops: CDR1 SGHVS, CDR2 FNYEAQ. CDR3 residues: CASSLSLGQGESNQPQHF. CDR3 bases: TGTGCCAGCAGCTTAAGCCTTGGACAGGGTGAGAGCAATCAGCCCCAGCATTTT.

By proportion, this clone is medium-sized. The CDR3 DNA follows: TGTGCCAGCAGTTTAGGACGGGGAGCGACCTACGAGCAGTACTTC. This gives the protein CASSLGRGATYEQYF. V usage is TRBV27 and J usage is TRBJ2-7; D possibly corresponds to TRBD2 (5 bases). V was clipped by 2 bases and J by 2 bases, with 13 bases between them. In germline, CDR1 is MNHEY, CDR2 SMNVEV (reference sequence). The CDR3 is 15 residues long.

This clone counts as medium-sized. The sample carries other DNA sequences with the same CDR3. CDR3 nucleotide sequence: TGTGCCAGCAGTCAGGCCCCGACTCCCCGGGGGATATACGAGCAGTACTTC. It codes for CASSQAPTPRGIYEQYF. V is TRBV6-1 and J is TRBJ2-7; the D gene is possibly TRBD2 (6 bases). Germline V lookup: CDR1 MNHNS, CDR2 SASEGT. This CDR3 region has 17 residues. Trimming took 5 bases from V and 4 from J, leaving 24 bases between them.

This clone appeared many times. The rearrangement links TRBV20-1 to TRBJ1-5; tentative D call: TRBD1 (5 bases). Germline CDR1 is DFQATT and CDR2 is SNEGSKA (reference sequence). This CDR3 spans 13 amino acids. V was shortened by 4 bases and J by 4 bases, with 11 bases between the two germline ends. CDR3 nucleotides: TGCAGTGCTATCCCGGGACCAAATCAGCCCCAGCATTTT. This gives the protein CSAIPGPNQPQHF.

The chain joins TRBV27 to TRBJ2-3, with D perhaps matching TRBD2 (6 bases). V shed 3 bases and J shed 2 bases, with 15 bases lying between them. This CDR3 spans 16 amino acids. The germline gives CDR1 MNHEY, CDR2 SMNVEV (reference sequence). This CDR3 reads CASSFFGAGDTDTQYF. The DNA of the CDR3 is TGTGCCAGCAGTTTTTTTGGAGCGGGTGACACAGATACGCAGTATTTT.

At least ten counts were recorded for this clone. The chain employs TRBV7-8 and TRBJ2-1; 12 positions match TRBD2. The V gene end was trimmed by 3 bases and the J gene end by 6 bases; junction bases not matched to a gene: 12. CDR3 length: 18 residues. Germline V CDR1 and CDR2: SGHVS, FQNEAQ. The DNA for the CDR3 is TGTGCCAGCAGCTTCGGGGTGCGCGCTAGCGGGAGGGGCAATGAGCAGTTCTTC. Translated: CASSFGVRASGRGNEQFF.

This clone was detected many times. V is TRBV19 and J is TRBJ1-5; D is unclear. CDR3 length: 15 amino acids. Germline CDR1 LNHDA, CDR2 SQIVND (reference sequence). Trimming took 8 bases from V and 4 from J, leaving 18 bases between them. The CDR3 nucleotides are TGTGCCAGTGGCTGGGCTCGAGCCCTAAATCAGCCCCAGCATTTT. Its translation: CASGWARALNQPQHF.

In this sample, this clone turned up many times. CDR3 protein: CSASPGGGISSYEQYF. The CDR3 nucleotides are TGCAGTGCCAGTCCCGGTGGCGGGATCAGCTCCTACGAGCAGTACTTC. V and J are TRBV20-1 and TRBJ2-7; D perhaps matches TRBD2 (6 bases). The CDR3 length is 16 residues. Per germline, CDR1 DFQATT and CDR2 SNEGSKA (reference sequence). With 6 bases removed from V and 0 bases from J, the gap between germline ends came to 21 bases.

This clone occurred many times. This chain links TRBV24-1 with TRBJ2-2; 7 bases are shared with TRBD1. This CDR3 region has 15 residues. The V gene's germline CDR1 is KGHDR and CDR2 SFDVKD. J gave up 7 bases and V 3 bases, and 7 bases lay outside the gene matches. CDR3 protein: CATSDPDRVVGELFF. The DNA of the CDR3 is TGTGCCACCAGTGATCCCGACAGGGTAGTCGGGGAGCTGTTTTTT.

The genes are TRBV7-9 and TRBJ2-7; D not resolved. Trimming left V 5 bases short and J 4 bases short, with 15 bases between. The CDR3 runs to 14 residues. In germline, CDR1 is SEHNR, CDR2 FQNEAQ (reference sequence). The CDR3 DNA reads TGTGCCAGCAGCCAGCCGGTACTATCTTACGAGCAGTACTTC. It yields the protein CASSQPVLSYEQYF.

The table lists this clone with many counts. The gene calls are TRBV19 and TRBJ2-7; D unclear. The V gene lost 1 base and the J gene lost 3 bases, with 10 bases spanning the gap. The CDR3 is made up of 14 amino acids. Germline CDR1 is LNHDA and CDR2 is SQIVND (reference sequence). For the CDR3, the DNA is TGTGCCAGTAGTATAGGTTTGGTTGACTACGAGCAGTACTTC. Amino acids: CASSIGLVDYEQYF.